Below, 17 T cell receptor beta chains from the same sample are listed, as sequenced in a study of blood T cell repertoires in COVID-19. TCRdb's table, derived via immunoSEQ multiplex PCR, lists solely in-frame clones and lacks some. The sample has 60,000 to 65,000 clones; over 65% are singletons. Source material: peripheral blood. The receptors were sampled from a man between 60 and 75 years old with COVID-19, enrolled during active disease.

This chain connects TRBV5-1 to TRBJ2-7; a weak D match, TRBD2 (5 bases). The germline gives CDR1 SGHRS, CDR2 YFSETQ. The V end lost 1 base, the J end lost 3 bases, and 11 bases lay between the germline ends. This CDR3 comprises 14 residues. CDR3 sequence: CASSLLRTGYEQYF. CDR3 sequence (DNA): TGCGCCAGCAGCTTGTTGAGGACTGGCTACGAGCAGTACTTC.

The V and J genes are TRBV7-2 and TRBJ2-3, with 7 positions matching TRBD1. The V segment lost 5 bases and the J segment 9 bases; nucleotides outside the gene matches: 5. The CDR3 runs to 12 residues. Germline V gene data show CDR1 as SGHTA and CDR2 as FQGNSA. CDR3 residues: CASSLDRDTQYF. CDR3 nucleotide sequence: TGTGCCAGCAGCCTAGACAGGGACACGCAGTATTTT.

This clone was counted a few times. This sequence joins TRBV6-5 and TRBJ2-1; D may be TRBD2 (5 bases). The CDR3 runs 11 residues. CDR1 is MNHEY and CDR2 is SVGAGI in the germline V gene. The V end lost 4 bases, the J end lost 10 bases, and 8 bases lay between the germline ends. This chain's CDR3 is CASSFGVEQFF. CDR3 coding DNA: TGTGCCAGCAGTTTCGGGGTGGAGCAGTTCTTC.

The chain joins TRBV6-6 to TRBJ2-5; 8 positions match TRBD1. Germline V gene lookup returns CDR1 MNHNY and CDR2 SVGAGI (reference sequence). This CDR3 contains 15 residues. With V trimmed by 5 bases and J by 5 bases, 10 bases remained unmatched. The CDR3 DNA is TGTGCCAGCAGTCAAGGACAGGGTTGGCGGGAGACCCAGTACTTC. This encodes CASSQGQGWRETQYF.

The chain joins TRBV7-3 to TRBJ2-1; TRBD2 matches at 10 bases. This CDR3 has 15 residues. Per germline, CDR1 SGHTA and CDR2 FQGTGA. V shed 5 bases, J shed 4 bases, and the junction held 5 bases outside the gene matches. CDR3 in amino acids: CASSPLAGAYNEQFF. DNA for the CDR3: TGTGCCAGCAGCCCCCTAGCGGGGGCGTACAATGAGCAGTTCTTC.

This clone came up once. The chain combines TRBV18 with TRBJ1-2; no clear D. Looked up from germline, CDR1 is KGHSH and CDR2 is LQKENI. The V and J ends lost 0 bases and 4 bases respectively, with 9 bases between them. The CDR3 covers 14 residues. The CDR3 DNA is TGTGCCAGCTCACCACCCGAGAAGAGCTATGGCTACACCTTC. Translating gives CASSPPEKSYGYTF.

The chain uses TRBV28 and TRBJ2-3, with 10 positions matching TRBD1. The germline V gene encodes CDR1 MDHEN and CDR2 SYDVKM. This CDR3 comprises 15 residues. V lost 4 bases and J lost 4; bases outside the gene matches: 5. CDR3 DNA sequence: TGTGCCAGCAGTTCGACAGGGGGCGAGGCAGATACGCAGTATTTT. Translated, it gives CASSSTGGEADTQYF.

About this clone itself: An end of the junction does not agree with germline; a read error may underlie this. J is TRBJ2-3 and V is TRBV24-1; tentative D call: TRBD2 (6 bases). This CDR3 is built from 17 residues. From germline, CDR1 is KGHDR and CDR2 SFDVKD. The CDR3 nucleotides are TGTGCCACCAGTGATCCCGGGACTGGGATTTACACAGATACGCTGTATTTT. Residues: CATSDPGTGIYTDTLYF.

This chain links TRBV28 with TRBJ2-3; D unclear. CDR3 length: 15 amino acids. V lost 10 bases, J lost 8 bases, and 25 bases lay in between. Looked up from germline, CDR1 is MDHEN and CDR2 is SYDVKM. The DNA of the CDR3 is TGTGCCACCCTCCCGGCAGGAAGAAGAATGCTTACGCAGTATTTT. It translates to CATLPAGRRMLTQYF.

CDR3: CASSQTGSTEAFF. CDR3 DNA sequence: TGTGCCAGCAGCCAGACAGGGAGCACTGAAGCTTTCTTT. The V and J genes are TRBV3-1 (or the pseudogene TRBV3-2) and TRBJ1-1, with 7 bases fitting TRBD1. CDR3 length: 13 amino acids. Germline V gives CDR1 LGHDT, CDR2 YNNKEL (reference sequence). With 3 bases clipped from V and 4 bases from J, the junction kept 2 bases outside the gene matches.

In nucleotides, the CDR3 is TGTGCCAGCAGATTAGCGGAGAACACCGGGGAGCTGTTTTTT. Translating gives CASRLAENTGELFF. J is TRBJ2-2 and V is TRBV28, with a tentative D call TRBD2 (6 bases). The CDR3 is 14 residues long. The germline CDR1 and CDR2 sequences are MDHEN and SYDVKM. Between the trimmed V and J ends, which lost 6 bases and 1 base, there was a span of 9 bases.

The CDR3 loop reads CASSGRQGGSSHYEQYF. CDR3 in DNA: TGTGCCAGCAGCGGAAGACAGGGGGGCAGTTCACACTACGAGCAGTACTTC. This chain links TRBV9 with TRBJ2-7, with 9 bases aligning to TRBD1. With 3 bases clipped from V and 3 bases from J, the junction kept 13 bases outside the gene matches. CDR1 is SGDLS and CDR2 is YYNGEE in the germline V gene. This CDR3 spans 17 amino acids. Full variable domain (outside the CDR3, taken from reference TRBV9 and TRBJ2-7): DSGVTQTPKHLITATGQRVTLRCSPRSGDLSVYWYQQSLDQGLQFLIQYYNGEERAKGNILERFSAQQFPDLHSELNLSSLELGDSALYFCASSGRQGGSSHYEQYFGPGTRLTVT.

The CDR3 sequence: CATRPGGPSADNSPLHF. CDR3 coding DNA: TGTGCCACCCGGCCCGGGGGGCCTTCAGCCGATAATTCACCCCTCCACTTT. The chain is built from TRBV24-1 and TRBJ1-6; maybe TRBD1 (6 bases). Trimming took off 9 bases at V and 5 bases at J, with 22 bases between the two ends. Per the germline V gene, CDR1 is KGHDR and CDR2 is SFDVKD. This CDR3 comprises 17 residues.

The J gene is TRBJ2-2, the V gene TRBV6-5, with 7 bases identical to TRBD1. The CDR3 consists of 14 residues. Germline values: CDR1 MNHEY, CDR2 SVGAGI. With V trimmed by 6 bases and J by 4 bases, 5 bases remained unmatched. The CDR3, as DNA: TGTGCCAGCAGAACACAGGGGCTCACCGGGGAGCTGTTTTTT. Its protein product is CASRTQGLTGELFF.

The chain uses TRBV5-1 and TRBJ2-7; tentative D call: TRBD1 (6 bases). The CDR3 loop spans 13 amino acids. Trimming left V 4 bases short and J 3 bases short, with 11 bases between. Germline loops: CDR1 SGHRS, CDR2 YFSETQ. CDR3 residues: CASSDGQYYEQYF. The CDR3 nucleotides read TGCGCCAGCAGCGACGGACAGTACTACGAGCAGTACTTC.

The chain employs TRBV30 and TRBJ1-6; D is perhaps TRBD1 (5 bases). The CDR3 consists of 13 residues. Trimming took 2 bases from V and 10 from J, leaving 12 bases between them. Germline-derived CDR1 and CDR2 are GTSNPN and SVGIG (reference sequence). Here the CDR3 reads CAWSHRFGSPLHF. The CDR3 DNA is TGTGCCTGGAGTCACAGGTTCGGCTCACCCCTCCACTTT. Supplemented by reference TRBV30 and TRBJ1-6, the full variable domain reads SQTIHQWPATLVQPVGSPLSLECTVEGTSNPNLYWYRQAAGRGLQLLFYSVGIGQISSEVPQNLSASRPQDRQFILSSKKLLLSDSGFYLCAWSHRFGSPLHFGNGTRLTVT.

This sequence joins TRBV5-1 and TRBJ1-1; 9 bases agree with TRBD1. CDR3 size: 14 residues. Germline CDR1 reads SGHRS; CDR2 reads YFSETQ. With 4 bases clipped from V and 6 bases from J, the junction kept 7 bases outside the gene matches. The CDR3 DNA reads TGCGCCAGCAGCCCGGACAGGGGTTGGGCTGAAGCTTTCTTT. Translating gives CASSPDRGWAEAFF.